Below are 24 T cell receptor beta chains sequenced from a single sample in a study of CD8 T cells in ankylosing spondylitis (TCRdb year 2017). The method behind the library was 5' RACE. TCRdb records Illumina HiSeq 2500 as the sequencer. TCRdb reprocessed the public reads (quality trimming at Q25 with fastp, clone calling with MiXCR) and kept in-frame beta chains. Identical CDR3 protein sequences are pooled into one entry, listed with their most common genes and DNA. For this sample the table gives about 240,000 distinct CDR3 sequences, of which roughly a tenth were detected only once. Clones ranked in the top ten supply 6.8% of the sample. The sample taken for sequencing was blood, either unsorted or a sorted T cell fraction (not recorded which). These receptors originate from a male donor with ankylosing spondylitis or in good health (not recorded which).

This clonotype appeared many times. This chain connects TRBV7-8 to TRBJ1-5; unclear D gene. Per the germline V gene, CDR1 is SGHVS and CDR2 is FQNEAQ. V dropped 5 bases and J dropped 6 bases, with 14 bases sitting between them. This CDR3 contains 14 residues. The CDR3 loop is CASSPFNSGQPQHF. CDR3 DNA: TGTGCCAGCAGCCCTTTTAACTCCGGTCAGCCCCAGCATTTT.

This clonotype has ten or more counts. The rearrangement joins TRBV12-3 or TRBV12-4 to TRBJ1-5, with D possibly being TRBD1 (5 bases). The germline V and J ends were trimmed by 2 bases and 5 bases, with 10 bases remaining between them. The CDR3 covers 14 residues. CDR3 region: CASSLRGSYQPQHF. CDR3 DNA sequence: TGTGCCAGCAGTTTACGGGGCAGTTATCAGCCCCAGCATTTT.

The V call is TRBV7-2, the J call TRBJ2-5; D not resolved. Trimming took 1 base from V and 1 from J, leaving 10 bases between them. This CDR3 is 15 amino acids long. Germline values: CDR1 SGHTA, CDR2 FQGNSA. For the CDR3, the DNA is TGTGCCAGCAGCTTAGTCGGCAATCCCCAAGAGACCCAGTACTTC. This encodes CASSLVGNPQETQYF.

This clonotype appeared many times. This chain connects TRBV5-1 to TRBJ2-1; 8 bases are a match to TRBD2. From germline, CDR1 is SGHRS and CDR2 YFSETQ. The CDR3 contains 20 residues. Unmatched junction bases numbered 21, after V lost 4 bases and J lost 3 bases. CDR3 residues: CASSRNGGTIIAGFYNEQFF. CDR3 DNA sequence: TGCGCCAGCAGCCGGAATGGGGGGACTATCATAGCGGGGTTCTACAATGAGCAGTTCTTC.

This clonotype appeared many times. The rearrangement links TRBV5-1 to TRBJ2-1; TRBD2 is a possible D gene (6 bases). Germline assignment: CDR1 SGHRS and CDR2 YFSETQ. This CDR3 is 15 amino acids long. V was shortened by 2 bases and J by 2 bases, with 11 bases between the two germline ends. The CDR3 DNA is TGCGCCAGCAGCTTCGGAGGGGAAGCCTACAATGAGCAGTTCTTC. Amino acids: CASSFGGEAYNEQFF. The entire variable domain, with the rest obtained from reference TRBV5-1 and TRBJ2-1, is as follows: KAGVTQTPRYLIKTRGQQVTLSCSPISGHRSVSWYQQTPGQGLQFLFEYFSETQRNKGNFPGRFSGRQFSNSRSEMNVSTLELGDSALYLCASSFGGEAYNEQFFGPGTRLTVL.

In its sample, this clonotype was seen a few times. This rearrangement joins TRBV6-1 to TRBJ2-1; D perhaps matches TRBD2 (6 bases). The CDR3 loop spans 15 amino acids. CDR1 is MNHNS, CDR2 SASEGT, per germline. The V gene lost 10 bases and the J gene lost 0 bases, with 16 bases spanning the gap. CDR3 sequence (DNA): TGTGCCACCACCCGCGGGGCTAGCTCCTACAATGAGCAGTTCTTC. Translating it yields CATTRGASSYNEQFF.

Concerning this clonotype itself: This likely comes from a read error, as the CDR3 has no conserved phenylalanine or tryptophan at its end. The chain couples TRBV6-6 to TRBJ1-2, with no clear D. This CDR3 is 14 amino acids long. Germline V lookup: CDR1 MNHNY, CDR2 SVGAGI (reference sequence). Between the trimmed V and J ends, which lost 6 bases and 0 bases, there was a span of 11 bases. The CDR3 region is CASSPLTPNYGYTL. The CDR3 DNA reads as TGTGCCAGCAGCCCCTTGACACCTAACTATGGCTACACCCTC.

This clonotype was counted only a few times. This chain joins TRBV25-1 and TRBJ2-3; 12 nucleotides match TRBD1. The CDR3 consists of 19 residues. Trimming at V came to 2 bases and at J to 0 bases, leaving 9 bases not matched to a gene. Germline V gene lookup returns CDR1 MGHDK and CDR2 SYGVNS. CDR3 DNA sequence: TGTGCCAGCAGTGAAGGGACAGGGGGCGCGAAGTATAGCACAGATACGCAGTATTTT. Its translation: CASSEGTGGAKYSTDTQYF.

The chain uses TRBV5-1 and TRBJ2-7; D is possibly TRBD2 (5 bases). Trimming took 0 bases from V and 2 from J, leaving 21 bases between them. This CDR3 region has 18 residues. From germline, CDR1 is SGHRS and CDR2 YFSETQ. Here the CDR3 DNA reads TGCGCCAGCAGCTTGGACCTACCTTCCTGGGAGCGGCCCTACGAGCAGTACTTC. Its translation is CASSLDLPSWERPYEQYF.

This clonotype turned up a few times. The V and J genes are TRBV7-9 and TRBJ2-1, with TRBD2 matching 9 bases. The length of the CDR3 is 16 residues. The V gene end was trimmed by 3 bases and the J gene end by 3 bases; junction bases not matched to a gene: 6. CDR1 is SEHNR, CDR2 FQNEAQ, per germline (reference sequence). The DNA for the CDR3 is TGTGCCAGCAGCTTTAGGGCTAGCGGGGACTACAATGAGCAGTTCTTC. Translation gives CASSFRASGDYNEQFF.

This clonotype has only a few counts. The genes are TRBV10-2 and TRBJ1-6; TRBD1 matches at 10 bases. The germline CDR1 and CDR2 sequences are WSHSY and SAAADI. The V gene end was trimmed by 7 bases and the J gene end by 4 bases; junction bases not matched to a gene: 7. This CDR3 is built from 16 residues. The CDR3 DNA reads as TGCGCCAGCAATAACGGGACAGGGGAATATAATTCACCCCTCCACTTT. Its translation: CASNNGTGEYNSPLHF.

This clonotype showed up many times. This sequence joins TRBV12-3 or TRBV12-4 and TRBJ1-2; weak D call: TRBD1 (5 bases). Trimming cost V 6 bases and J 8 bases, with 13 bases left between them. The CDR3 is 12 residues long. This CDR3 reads CASSNPRGGYTF. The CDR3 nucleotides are TGTGCCAGCAGCAACCCCCGGGGCGGCTACACCTTC.

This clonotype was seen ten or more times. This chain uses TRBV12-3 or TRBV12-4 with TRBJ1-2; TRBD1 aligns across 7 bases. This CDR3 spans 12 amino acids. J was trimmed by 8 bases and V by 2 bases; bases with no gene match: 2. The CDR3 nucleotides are TGTGCCAGCAGTTTAACAGGGGAGGGCTACACCTTC. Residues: CASSLTGEGYTF.

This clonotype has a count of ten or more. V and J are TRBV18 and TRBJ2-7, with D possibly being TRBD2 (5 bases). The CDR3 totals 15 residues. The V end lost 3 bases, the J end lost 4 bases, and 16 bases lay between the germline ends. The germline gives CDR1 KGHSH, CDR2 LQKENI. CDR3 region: CASSPNAGGEYEQYF. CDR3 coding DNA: TGTGCCAGCTCACCTAACGCGGGTGGTGAGTACGAGCAGTACTTC.

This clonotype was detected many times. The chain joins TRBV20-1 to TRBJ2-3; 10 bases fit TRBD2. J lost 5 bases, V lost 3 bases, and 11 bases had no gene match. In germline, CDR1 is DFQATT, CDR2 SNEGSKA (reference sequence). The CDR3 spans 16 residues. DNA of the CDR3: TGCAGTGCTAGTGTCCCGCTAGCGGGAGTAGGAGATACGCAGTATTTT. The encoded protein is CSASVPLAGVGDTQYF.

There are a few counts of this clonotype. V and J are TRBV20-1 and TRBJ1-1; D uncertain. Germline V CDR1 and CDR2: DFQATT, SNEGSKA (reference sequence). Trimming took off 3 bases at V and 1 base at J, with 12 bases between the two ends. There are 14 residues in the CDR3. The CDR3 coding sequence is TGCAGTGCTAGGATGACCGATCCGAACACTGAAGCTTTCTTT. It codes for CSARMTDPNTEAFF.

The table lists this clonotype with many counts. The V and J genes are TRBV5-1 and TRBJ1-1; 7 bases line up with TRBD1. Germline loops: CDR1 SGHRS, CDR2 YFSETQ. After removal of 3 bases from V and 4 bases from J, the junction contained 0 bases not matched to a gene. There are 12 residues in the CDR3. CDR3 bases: TGCGCCAGCAGCTACAGGGGCACTGAAGCTTTCTTT. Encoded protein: CASSYRGTEAFF.

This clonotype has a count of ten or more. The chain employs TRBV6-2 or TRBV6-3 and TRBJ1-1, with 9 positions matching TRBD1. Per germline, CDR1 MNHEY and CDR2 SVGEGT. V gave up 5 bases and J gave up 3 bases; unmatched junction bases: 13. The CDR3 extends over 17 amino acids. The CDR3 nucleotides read TGTGCCAGCAGTCCCATGGGACAGGGCGTGAGTGACACTGAAGCTTTCTTT. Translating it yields CASSPMGQGVSDTEAFF.

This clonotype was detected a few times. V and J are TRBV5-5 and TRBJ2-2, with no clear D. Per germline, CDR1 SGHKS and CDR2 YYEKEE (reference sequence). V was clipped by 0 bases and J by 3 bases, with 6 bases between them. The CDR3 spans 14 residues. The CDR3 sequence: CASSLGAYTGELFF. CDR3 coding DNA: TGTGCCAGCAGCTTGGGGGCGTACACCGGGGAGCTGTTTTTT.

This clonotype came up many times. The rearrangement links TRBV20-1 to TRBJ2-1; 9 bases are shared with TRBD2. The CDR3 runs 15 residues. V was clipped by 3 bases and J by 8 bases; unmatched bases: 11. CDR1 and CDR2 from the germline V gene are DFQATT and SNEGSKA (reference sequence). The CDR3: CSARSGTSYGDEQFF. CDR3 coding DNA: TGCAGTGCTAGGTCGGGGACTAGCTATGGGGATGAGCAGTTCTTC.

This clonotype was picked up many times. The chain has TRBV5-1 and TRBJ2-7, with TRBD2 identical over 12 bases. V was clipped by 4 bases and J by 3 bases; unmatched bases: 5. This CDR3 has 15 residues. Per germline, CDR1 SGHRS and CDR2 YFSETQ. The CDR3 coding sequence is TGCGCCAGCAGCGTGACTAGCGGGAGCCTCTACGAGCAGTACTTC. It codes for CASSVTSGSLYEQYF.

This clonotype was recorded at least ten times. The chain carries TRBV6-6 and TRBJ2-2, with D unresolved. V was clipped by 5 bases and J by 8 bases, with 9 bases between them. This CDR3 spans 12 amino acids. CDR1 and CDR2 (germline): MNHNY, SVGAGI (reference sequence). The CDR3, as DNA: TGTGCCAGCAGTCCAAGCCTGGGGGAGCTGTTTTTT. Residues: CASSPSLGELFF.

Written as DNA, the CDR3 is TGTGCCAGTAGTATAGAGGGACGGAGCAATCAGCCCCAGCATTTT. This sequence encodes CASSIEGRSNQPQHF. The rearrangement joins TRBV19 to TRBJ1-5; D is perhaps TRBD1 (5 bases). The CDR3 runs to 15 residues. Germline V lookup: CDR1 LNHDA, CDR2 SQIVND (reference sequence). Trimming removed 0 bases at V and 1 base at J, with 7 bases between.

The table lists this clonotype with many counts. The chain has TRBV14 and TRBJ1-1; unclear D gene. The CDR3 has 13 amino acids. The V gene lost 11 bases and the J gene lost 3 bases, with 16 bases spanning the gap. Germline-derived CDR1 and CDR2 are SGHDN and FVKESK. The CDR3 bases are TGTGCCCCTTGCCGAGGTAATCACACTGAAGCTTTCTTT. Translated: CAPCRGNHTEAFF. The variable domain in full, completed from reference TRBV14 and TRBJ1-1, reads EAGVTQFPSHSVIEKGQTVTLRCDPISGHDNLYWYRRVMGKEIKFLLHFVKESKQDESGMPNNRFLAERTGGTYSTLKVQPAELEDSGVYFCAPCRGNHTEAFFGQGTRLTVV.